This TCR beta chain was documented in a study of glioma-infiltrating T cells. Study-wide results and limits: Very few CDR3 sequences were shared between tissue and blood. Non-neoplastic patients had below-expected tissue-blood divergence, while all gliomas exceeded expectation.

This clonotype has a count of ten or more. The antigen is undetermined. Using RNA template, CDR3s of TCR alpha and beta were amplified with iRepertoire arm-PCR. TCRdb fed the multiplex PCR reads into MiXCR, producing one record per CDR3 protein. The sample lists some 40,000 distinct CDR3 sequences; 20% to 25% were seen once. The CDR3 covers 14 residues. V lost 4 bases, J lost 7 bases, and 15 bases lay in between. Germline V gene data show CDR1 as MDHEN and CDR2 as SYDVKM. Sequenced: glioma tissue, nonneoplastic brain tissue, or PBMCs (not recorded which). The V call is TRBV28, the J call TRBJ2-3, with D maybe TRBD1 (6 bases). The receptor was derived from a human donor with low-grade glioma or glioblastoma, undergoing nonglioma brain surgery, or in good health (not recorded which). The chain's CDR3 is CASSSGNQGYTQYF. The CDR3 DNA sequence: TGTGCCAGCAGTTCAGGAAACCAGGGGTATACGCAGTATTTT.